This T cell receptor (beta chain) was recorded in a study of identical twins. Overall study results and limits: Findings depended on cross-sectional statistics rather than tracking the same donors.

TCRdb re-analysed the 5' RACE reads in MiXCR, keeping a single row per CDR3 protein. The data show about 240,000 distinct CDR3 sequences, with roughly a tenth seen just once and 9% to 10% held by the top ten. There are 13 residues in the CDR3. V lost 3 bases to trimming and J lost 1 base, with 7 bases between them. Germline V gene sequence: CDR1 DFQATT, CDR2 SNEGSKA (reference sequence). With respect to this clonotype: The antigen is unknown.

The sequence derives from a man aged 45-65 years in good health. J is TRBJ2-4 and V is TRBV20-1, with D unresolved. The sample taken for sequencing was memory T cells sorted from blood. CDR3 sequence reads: CSASVPAKNIQYF. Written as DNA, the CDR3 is TGCAGTGCTAGTGTGCCGGCCAAAAACATTCAGTACTTC.